A selection of T cell receptor beta chains follows, all from one sample in a study of T cells in Graves' hyperthyroidism and ophthalmopathy. TCRdb reanalysed the multiplex PCR reads using MiXCR and keeps one entry per CDR3 protein. The sample comprises about 320,000 distinct CDR3 sequences, roughly 17% of which are singletons, and 33% rests with the top ten. Sequenced sample: blood. The receptors shown here come from a man younger than 45 with Graves' hyperthyroidism. The CDR3 runs from the conserved cysteine through the conserved F or W. A D gene is named only where the DNA matches it firmly. Clone size is not always given. Where it is, it says once, few, many or a class for expanded clones.

V gene: TRBV19
J gene: TRBJ2-3
D gene: TRBD1
clone size: few
CDR3 protein: CASSIRDRGTDTQYF
CDR3 DNA: TGTGCCAGTAGTATACGGGACAGGGGAACAGATACGCAGTATTTT

V gene: TRBV9
J gene: TRBJ2-1
D gene: -
clone size: many
CDR3 protein: CASSETSNNEQFF
CDR3 DNA: TGTGCCAGCAGCGAAACTAGTAACAATGAGCAGTTCTTC

V gene: TRBV6-1
J gene: TRBJ1-1
D gene: TRBD1
clone size: many
CDR3 protein: CASRDRGATEAFF
CDR3 DNA: TGTGCCAGCAGAGACAGGGGAGCGACTGAAGCTTTCTTT

V gene: TRBV6-2/TRBV6-3
J gene: TRBJ1-1
D gene: -
clone size: few
CDR3 protein: CASSYIRTVSEAFF
CDR3 DNA: TGTGCCAGCAGTTACATACGGACAGTCAGTGAAGCTTTCTTT

V gene: TRBV19
J gene: TRBJ2-2
D gene: -
clone size: -
CDR3 protein: CASSMGVANTGELFF
CDR3 DNA: TGTGCCAGTAGTATGGGGGTTGCGAACACCGGGGAGCTGTTTTTT

V gene: TRBV7-9
J gene: TRBJ2-2
D gene: -
clone size: many
CDR3 protein: CASSSTRANTGELFF
CDR3 DNA: TGTGCCAGCAGCTCGACAAGGGCGAACACCGGGGAGCTGTTTTTT

V gene: TRBV12-3/TRBV12-4
J gene: TRBJ2-7
D gene: -
clone size: many
CDR3 protein: CASGSWLSDEQYF
CDR3 DNA: TGTGCCAGCGGGAGTTGGCTCTCGGACGAGCAGTACTTC

V gene: TRBV7-9
J gene: TRBJ1-1
D gene: -
clone size: -
CDR3 protein: CASILRAGQNTEAFF
CDR3 DNA: TGTGCCAGCATCCTACGGGCAGGGCAGAACACTGAAGCTTTCTTT

V gene: TRBV7-3
J gene: TRBJ2-3
D gene: -
clone size: few
CDR3 protein: CASSLWQGSDTQYF
CDR3 DNA: TGTGCCAGCAGCTTATGGCAGGGGTCAGATACGCAGTATTTT

V gene: TRBV28
J gene: TRBJ1-1
D gene: -
clone size: many
CDR3 protein: CASSFRGNTEAFF
CDR3 DNA: TGTGCCAGCAGTTTTCGGGGAAACACTGAAGCTTTCTTT

V gene: TRBV5-8
J gene: TRBJ2-1
D gene: -
clone size: few
CDR3 protein: CASSFRELYNEQFF
CDR3 DNA: TGTGCCAGCAGCTTTAGGGAATTATACAATGAGCAGTTCTTC